The 28 T cell receptor beta chains below all came from one sample that was sequenced in a study of regulatory T cells in long-lasting Graves disease. Building the TCR beta libraries relied on iRepertoire HTBI primers, and CDR3 regions underwent Arm-PCR. TCRdb fed the multiplex PCR reads into MiXCR, producing one record per CDR3 protein. The table lists a few hundred thousand distinct CDR3 sequences, approximately 12% of them singletons. Time point denoted: newly diagnosed GD, antithyroid drugs for less than 3 months. With RNA extracted from PBMCs as input, the TCR library was made. These sequences were also reported in another study, on T cells in Graves' hyperthyroidism and ophthalmopathy.

Sequenced material: peripheral blood mononuclear cells (PBMCs), taken at new diagnosis, from a patient treated with antithyroid drugs. These receptors came from a woman between 18 and 29 years old with Graves disease.

The table lists this clonotype with many counts. The rearrangement joins TRBV11-2 to TRBJ1-2, with D unresolved. Trimming cost V 2 bases and J 1 base, with 11 bases left between them. This CDR3 is built from 15 residues. Germline V gene sequence: CDR1 SGHAT, CDR2 FQNNGV. DNA for the CDR3: TGTGCCAGCAGCTTATCGTCGGGCCATAACTATGGCTACACCTTC. Amino acids: CASSLSSGHNYGYTF.

This clonotype has a count of ten or more. The chain couples TRBV2 to TRBJ1-5; unclear D gene. This CDR3 region has 13 residues. Germline CDR1 and CDR2: SNHLY and FYNNEI. V gave up 5 bases and J gave up 4 bases, with 9 bases separating them. In DNA, the CDR3 is TGTGCCAGCAGTAAAGAAACAAATCAGCCCCAGCATTTT. The encoded protein is CASSKETNQPQHF.

This clonotype showed up many times. The chain combines TRBV6-2 or TRBV6-3 with TRBJ1-1; D ambiguous. V was trimmed by 5 bases and J by 5 bases, leaving 12 bases between them. The V gene's germline CDR1 is MNHEY and CDR2 SVGEGT. This CDR3 is 13 amino acids long. CDR3 protein: CASSPLLRTEAFF. The CDR3 nucleotides are TGTGCCAGCAGTCCCCTACTGCGGACTGAAGCTTTCTTT.

This clonotype was picked up many times. The V call is TRBV12-3 or TRBV12-4, the J call TRBJ1-2; D remains unclear. The germline V and J ends were trimmed by 3 bases and 2 bases, with 7 bases remaining between them. This CDR3 has 13 amino acids. The CDR3 DNA reads as TGTGCCAGCAGTTTTGTGGGCAACTATGGCTACACCTTC. Translation gives CASSFVGNYGYTF.

This clonotype appeared many times. DNA for the CDR3: TGTGCCAGCAGCTTAGTGGGCGGGAGATACTACAATGAGCAGTTCTTC. Its protein product is CASSLVGGRYYNEQFF. J is TRBJ2-1 and V is TRBV11-2; 7 nucleotides agree with TRBD2. The trim removed 1 base at V and 3 bases at J, leaving 6 bases unmatched. The CDR3 loop spans 16 amino acids. Germline V lookup: CDR1 SGHAT, CDR2 FQNNGV.

This clonotype has a count of ten or more. The J gene is TRBJ2-7, the V gene TRBV7-9; the D call may be TRBD1 or TRBD2 (5 bases each). The germline CDR1 and CDR2 sequences are SEHNR and FQNEAQ (reference sequence). The V end was cut by 5 bases, the J end by 6 bases, with 23 bases between. CDR3 size: 16 residues. Here the CDR3 reads CASSPKGLGPQSEQYF. As DNA, the CDR3 is TGTGCCAGCAGCCCAAAGGGGTTGGGACCCCAAAGCGAGCAGTACTTC.

V usage is TRBV29-1 and J usage is TRBJ2-2; tentative D call: TRBD1 (5 bases). This CDR3 contains 15 residues. V was shortened by 7 bases and J by 0 bases, with 15 bases between the two germline ends. CDR1 is SQVTM, CDR2 ANQGSEA, per germline. This chain's CDR3 is CSALTQESNTGELFF. CDR3 DNA: TGCAGCGCCCTAACACAGGAATCGAACACCGGGGAGCTGTTTTTT.

This clonotype occurred many times. The V call is TRBV11-2, the J call TRBJ2-7; D is unresolved. This CDR3 is 12 amino acids long. V lost 5 bases and J lost 2, with 7 bases in between. Germline V CDR1 and CDR2: SGHAT, FQNNGV. The CDR3 DNA reads TGTGCCAGCAGCCTCAACGCCTACGAGCAGTACTTC. Translating gives CASSLNAYEQYF.

This clonotype was observed many times. J is TRBJ2-1 and V is TRBV3-1, with 9 nucleotides matching TRBD1. Germline V gene sequence: CDR1 LGHDT, CDR2 YNNKEL (reference sequence). The CDR3 contains 16 residues. V was pared by 1 base and J by 8 bases, with 9 bases of the junction left unmatched. CDR3 sequence reads: CASSQVSQGAIDEQFF. CDR3 DNA: TGTGCCAGCAGCCAAGTGTCACAGGGGGCGATCGATGAGCAGTTCTTC.

This clonotype has a count of ten or more. The genes are TRBV11-2 and TRBJ1-1, with 8 bases lining up with TRBD1. CDR1 and CDR2 (germline): SGHAT, FQNNGV. The junction had 6 bases not matched to a gene; V was cut back by 6 bases and J by 0 bases. CDR3 length equals 15 residues. The CDR3 region is CASSPDRGLNTEAFF. The CDR3 nucleotides read TGTGCCAGCAGTCCTGACAGGGGCCTGAACACTGAAGCTTTCTTT.

The genes are TRBV5-1 and TRBJ2-1, with 7 bases identical to TRBD1. V trimming: 1 base; J trimming: 8 bases; junction bases outside the gene matches: 3. The CDR3 extends over 13 amino acids. The germline V gene has CDR1 SGHRS and CDR2 YFSETQ. The CDR3: CASSLRGPDEQFF. The CDR3 coding sequence is TGCGCCAGCAGCTTGAGGGGGCCGGATGAGCAGTTCTTC.

This clonotype was counted ten times or more. The gene calls are TRBV28 and TRBJ2-3, with D unresolved. The CDR3 is made up of 15 amino acids. Germline V gene sequence: CDR1 MDHEN, CDR2 SYDVKM. The germline V and J ends were trimmed by 3 bases and 2 bases, with 12 bases remaining between them. Written as DNA, the CDR3 is TGTGCCAGCAGTTTGCGCCCGGACCACACAGATACGCAGTATTTT. Amino acid sequence: CASSLRPDHTDTQYF.

This clonotype has a count of ten or more. This chain connects TRBV6-1 to TRBJ2-2; no firm D call. The CDR3 loop spans 12 amino acids. The ends were cut back, 7 bases at V and 6 bases at J, with 9 bases in the middle. The germline gives CDR1 MNHNS, CDR2 SASEGT. CDR3 sequence: CASNQGPGELFF. In DNA, the CDR3 is TGTGCCAGCAACCAAGGCCCCGGGGAGCTGTTTTTT.

The sample holds many counts of this clonotype. In DNA form, the CDR3 reads TGTGCCAGTAGTGCCGGGACAGTTTATAGCAATCAGCCCCAGCATTTT. Translation gives CASSAGTVYSNQPQHF. The chain has TRBV19 and TRBJ1-5, with 7 bases lining up with TRBD1. The CDR3 is 16 amino acids. CDR1 is LNHDA and CDR2 is SQIVND in the germline V gene (reference sequence). The V gene end was trimmed by 5 bases and the J gene end by 0 bases; junction bases not matched to a gene: 7.

This clonotype was counted many times. The rearrangement links TRBV18 to TRBJ1-2, with 8 bases aligning to TRBD1. The CDR3 has 13 amino acids. V dropped 6 bases and J dropped 8; count of bases not matched to a gene: 8. The germline V gene has CDR1 KGHSH and CDR2 LQKENI. The CDR3 sequence is CASSGTGKNGYTF. DNA of the CDR3: TGTGCCAGCTCCGGGACAGGAAAGAACGGCTACACCTTC.

J is TRBJ1-2 and V is TRBV18; D possibly corresponds to TRBD1 (5 bases). The CDR3 totals 14 residues. CDR1 is KGHSH, CDR2 LQKENI, per germline. Trimming pared 3 bases from V and 4 bases from J, leaving 12 bases between. In DNA form, the CDR3 reads TGTGCCAGCTCACCGCCAGGGCCCTCCTATGGCTACACCTTC. It codes for CASSPPGPSYGYTF.

The sample holds a few counts of this clonotype. The chain links TRBV5-6 to TRBJ1-1; D uncertain. The CDR3 sequence is 14 residues long. CDR1 and CDR2 from the germline V gene are SGHDT and YYEEEE. V lost 6 bases, J lost 0 bases, and 12 bases lay in between. The CDR3 region is CASNRGIMNTEAFF. The CDR3 coding sequence is TGTGCCAGCAATCGAGGGATTATGAACACTGAAGCTTTCTTT.

This clonotype appeared a few times. This chain links TRBV7-2 with TRBJ1-5; no firm D call. Trimming took off 6 bases at V and 4 bases at J, with 13 bases between the two ends. Germline CDR1 and CDR2: SGHTA and FQGNSA. CDR3 length: 14 residues. DNA for the CDR3: TGTGCCAGCAGTGCCAGTAAGGGAAATCAGCCCCAGCATTTT. It codes for CASSASKGNQPQHF.

In its sample, this clonotype was seen many times. This may be a read error, as it is one base from a much larger clone. The chain carries TRBV28 and TRBJ1-1; 9 bases align to TRBD1. V lost 6 bases and J lost 0; bases outside the gene matches: 2. The CDR3 covers 14 residues. Germline-derived CDR1 and CDR2 are MDHEN and SYDVKM. CDR3: CASRWDRVNTEAFF. The DNA for the CDR3 is TGTGCCAGCAGGTGGGACAGGGTGAACACTGAAGCTTTCTTT.

This clonotype was detected ten times or more. The CDR3 protein is CATKPLWRQGARENYGYTF. The CDR3 nucleotides read TGTGCCACTAAGCCTTTATGGCGTCAGGGGGCGAGGGAAAACTATGGCTACACCTTC. This chain links TRBV7-2 with TRBJ1-2; 8 bases are shared with TRBD1. V lost 10 bases and J lost 2; bases outside the gene matches: 24. This CDR3 has 19 residues. From germline, CDR1 is SGHTA and CDR2 FQGNSA.

A word on this clonotype: One base away lies a much larger clone, so this may be a sequencing read error. The conserved final phenylalanine or tryptophan is absent from the CDR3, which likely points to a read error. This sequence joins TRBV3-1 and TRBJ1-1; no firm D call. CDR1 LGHDT and CDR2 YNNKEL come from the germline V gene (reference sequence). The CDR3 length is 15 residues. CDR3 sequence (DNA): TGTGCCAGCAGCCACAGCGGGCCAGCAGACACTGGAGCTTTCCTT. Translated: CASSHSGPADTGAFL.

This clonotype was detected many times. V gene TRBV20-1 combines with J gene TRBJ1-2; 9 bases map to TRBD1. Germline CDR1 reads DFQATT; CDR2 reads SNEGSKA (reference sequence). This CDR3 has 13 residues. Germline trimming cut 7 bases from V and 5 bases from J; bases unmatched to any gene: 8. The CDR3 bases are TGCAGTGTTTCTGACAGGGGGTCATATGGCTACACCTTC. Its translation: CSVSDRGSYGYTF.

This clonotype was recorded many times. The V gene is TRBV20-1, the J gene TRBJ2-5; 10 bases agree with TRBD1. V gave up 6 bases and J gave up 2 bases; unmatched junction bases: 12. Germline loops: CDR1 DFQATT, CDR2 SNEGSKA (reference sequence). The CDR3 is 16 residues long. Here the CDR3 DNA reads TGCAGTGCGAACCCCGGCGGGACAGGGGCTCAAGAGACCCAGTACTTC. Its protein product is CSANPGGTGAQETQYF.

This clonotype was seen more than once but under ten times. The CDR3 protein is CASSLLEQRTSGSREQYF. CDR3 bases: TGTGCCAGCAGCTTATTGGAACAGCGGACTAGCGGGTCTCGGGAGCAGTACTTC. The chain couples TRBV7-8 to TRBJ2-7; TRBD2 matches 11 bases. With 2 bases clipped from V and 7 bases from J, the junction kept 16 bases outside the gene matches. The CDR3 length is 18 residues. CDR1 is SGHVS and CDR2 is FQNEAQ in the germline V gene.

This clonotype was observed at least ten times. This chain connects TRBV11-2 to TRBJ2-1, with TRBD1 matching 11 bases. The V gene's germline CDR1 is SGHAT and CDR2 FQNNGV. CDR3 size: 13 residues. After removal of 3 bases from V and 15 bases from J, the junction contained 7 bases not matched to a gene. The CDR3 nucleotides read TGTGCCAGCAGCTTCGGGGGACAGGGGGTTCTGTTCTTC. Translating it yields CASSFGGQGVLFF.

Ten or more counts support this clonotype. The chain employs TRBV2 and TRBJ1-2, with 10 bases fitting TRBD1. J lost 2 bases, V lost 7 bases, and 4 bases had no gene match. The CDR3 extends over 14 amino acids. The germline V gene has CDR1 SNHLY and CDR2 FYNNEI. The CDR3 here is CASNPGQGNYGYTF. The CDR3 DNA reads TGTGCCAGCAACCCGGGACAGGGGAACTATGGCTACACCTTC.

At least ten counts were recorded for this clonotype. The chain employs TRBV4-3 and TRBJ2-5; 11 bases fit TRBD1. From germline, CDR1 is LGHNA and CDR2 YSLEER. V gave up 4 bases and J gave up 5 bases; unmatched junction bases: 6. This CDR3 spans 15 amino acids. The CDR3: CASSLGTGGSETQYF. The DNA for the CDR3 is TGCGCCAGCAGCCTGGGGACAGGGGGTTCGGAGACCCAGTACTTC.

This clonotype was observed a handful of times. V usage is TRBV18 and J usage is TRBJ2-2; perhaps TRBD2 as D (5 bases). Trimming took 3 bases from V and 0 from J, leaving 17 bases between them. The germline CDR1 and CDR2 sequences are KGHSH and LQKENI. The CDR3 contains 18 residues. The CDR3 is CASSPTETGESNTGELFF. CDR3 DNA sequence: TGTGCCAGCTCACCGACCGAAACCGGGGAATCGAACACCGGGGAGCTGTTTTTT. The whole variable domain, filled in from reference TRBV18 and TRBJ2-2, reads NAGVMQNPRHLVRRRGQEARLRCSPMKGHSHVYWYRQLPEEGLKFMVYLQKENIIDESGMPKERFSAEFPKEGPSILRIQQVVRGDSAAYFCASSPTETGESNTGELFFGEGSRLTVL.